This TCR beta chain derives from a study of blood T cells in healthy people across ages. Study details: Through template switching, about one barcoded beta molecule was captured per two T cells, as measured in model experiments.

It was with a sample-barcoded 5' primer and a J-beta primer mix that a second PCR of roughly 7 to 12 cycles was run. Each of the cDNA molecules was tagged by a template-switch adaptor with 12 random nucleotides. One entry per CDR3 protein results from TCRdb running MiXCR on the 5' RACE reads. The sample yields over 1,500,000 distinct CDR3 sequences, around 48% seen once. Germline values: CDR1 SGHTA, CDR2 FQGNSA. CDR3 size: 16 residues. V was clipped by 2 bases and J by 2 bases; unmatched bases: 8. Researchers isolated at least 7 million PBMCs per sample. This clonotype appeared a few times. Material for sequencing was blood. The clonotype originates from a woman between 40 and 50 years old in good health. This sequence joins TRBV7-2 and TRBJ2-5; 7 positions agree with TRBD2. The chain's CDR3 is CASSLPRPGLQETQYF. CDR3 bases: TGTGCCAGCAGCTTACCCCGCCCGGGACTACAAGAGACCCAGTACTTC.